What follows are 11 T cell receptor beta chains derived from one specimen sequenced in a study of blood T cell repertoires in COVID-19. TCRdb's table, derived via immunoSEQ multiplex PCR, lists solely in-frame clones and lacks some. The sample has roughly 240,000 clones, 88% seen once. The sequenced material came from PBMCs or T cells enriched from blood (not recorded which). The receptors come from a woman between 35 and 50 years old with acute COVID-19.

This clone was seen a few times. The J gene is TRBJ1-2, the V gene TRBV7-8; D uncertain. Germline-derived CDR1 and CDR2 are SGHVS and FQNEAQ. Trimming took off 7 bases at V and 7 bases at J, with 16 bases between the two ends. CDR3 size: 13 residues. The CDR3 region is CASNHLLNSGYTF. CDR3 DNA sequence: TGTGCCAGCAACCACCTCCTAAATAGTGGCTACACCTTC.

CDR3 bases: TGCGCCAGCAGCTTAGGACAGATTCAAGATACGCAGTATTTT. Encoded protein: CASSLGQIQDTQYF. The chain combines TRBV5-1 with TRBJ2-3, with D possibly being TRBD1 (6 bases). Trimming took 2 bases from V and 5 from J, leaving 12 bases between them. Germline lookup yields CDR1 SGHRS and CDR2 YFSETQ. The CDR3 is 14 residues long.

This clone was seen once. V gene TRBV11-2 combines with J gene TRBJ2-6; D gene uncertain. Trimming shortened V by 1 base and J by 0 bases, and 13 bases separated the two germline ends. This CDR3 spans 18 amino acids. Germline CDR1 and CDR2: SGHAT and FQNNGV. In nucleotides, the CDR3 is TGTGCCAGCAGCTTAGGTCAACTTTTCCCCTCTGGGGCCAACGTCCTGACTTTC. Residues: CASSLGQLFPSGANVLTF.

This clone occurred once. As DNA, the CDR3 is TGCGCCAGCAGCCAACACGGATCCGGGACAGGGGGCTTCGAGCAGTACTTC. Translating it yields CASSQHGSGTGGFEQYF. The rearrangement links TRBV4-1 to TRBJ2-7, with 12 nucleotides matching TRBD1. The germline CDR1 and CDR2 sequences are MGHRA and YSYEKL. With 2 bases clipped from V and 6 bases from J, the junction kept 11 bases outside the gene matches. The CDR3 totals 17 residues.

The chain has TRBV6-2 or TRBV6-3 and TRBJ2-7; TRBD2 might be the D (6 bases). CDR1 is MNHEY and CDR2 is SVGEGT in the germline V gene. V shed 5 bases and J shed 2 bases, with 13 bases lying between them. This CDR3 is built from 14 residues. The CDR3 reads CASSPGDTAYEQYV. The CDR3 DNA is TGTGCCAGCAGTCCGGGAGACACGGCCTACGAGCAGTACGTC.

The chain links TRBV10-2 to TRBJ2-1; 13 positions agree with TRBD2. Germline-derived CDR1 and CDR2 are WSHSY and SAAADI. This CDR3 comprises 19 residues. V shed 4 bases, J shed 1 base, and the junction held 10 bases outside the gene matches. This CDR3 is CASSARGLAGAISYNEQFF. The CDR3, as DNA: TGCGCCAGCAGTGCCCGCGGACTAGCGGGAGCGATTTCCTACAATGAGCAGTTCTTC.

This chain connects TRBV11-2 to TRBJ2-7; possibly TRBD2 for D (6 bases). The CDR3 is 17 amino acids. V gave up 1 base and J gave up 3 bases, with 19 bases separating them. Per the germline V gene, CDR1 is SGHAT and CDR2 is FQNNGV. The CDR3 sequence: CASSLGRPGVGNYEQYV. The CDR3 bases are TGTGCCAGCAGCTTAGGACGCCCGGGGGTGGGGAACTACGAGCAGTACGTC.

The genes are TRBV5-1 and TRBJ1-1, with D possibly TRBD1 on 5 matching bases. Germline-derived CDR1 and CDR2 are SGHRS and YFSETQ. The V end lost 1 base, the J end lost 0 bases, and 13 bases lay between the germline ends. This CDR3 comprises 16 residues. CDR3 coding DNA: TGCGCCAGCAGCTTGTTGTGGGGGGAAGTGAACACTGAAGCTTTCTTT. Translated, it gives CASSLLWGEVNTEAFF.

There are a few counts of this clone. This chain connects TRBV6-1 to TRBJ2-2, with D unresolved. The CDR3 is 14 amino acids. In germline, CDR1 is MNHNS, CDR2 SASEGT. V gave up 3 bases and J gave up 3 bases, with 8 bases separating them. CDR3 nucleotides: TGTGCCAGCAGTGACAGACAATACACCGGGGAGCTGTTTTTT. Translated, it gives CASSDRQYTGELFF.

The rearrangement joins TRBV11-3 to TRBJ2-1; 9 bases agree with TRBD2. The germline V gene encodes CDR1 SGHNT and CDR2 YENEEA. The length of the CDR3 is 16 residues. Trimming cost V 3 bases and J 8 bases; bases outside gene matches: 11. The CDR3 sequence: CASSFGGAGGGDEQFF. DNA for the CDR3: TGTGCCAGCAGCTTCGGCGGGGCGGGAGGGGGTGATGAGCAGTTCTTC.

This clone occurred a few times. This chain uses TRBV10-1 with TRBJ2-7; maybe TRBD2 (5 bases). The CDR3 has 13 amino acids. Trimming shortened V by 0 bases and J by 9 bases, and 12 bases separated the two germline ends. Germline V gives CDR1 WNHNN, CDR2 SYGVQD (reference sequence). The CDR3 nucleotides are TGCGCCAGCAGTGAGTCGCTCCGTCGGGGGCAGTACTTC. This translates into CASSESLRRGQYF.